The rows below give T cell receptor beta chains drawn from one sample of a study of T cell repertoires and HLA-DP antigens. Data came from immunoSEQ multiplex PCR; TCRdb stores just in-frame clones and leaves some out. This table has about 89,000 clones, around nine tenths appearing once. These receptors are not linked to any known antigen. Sequencing used CD4+ T cells from PBMCs. These receptors came from a man between 50 and 59 years old in good health and CMV-seronegative. Both conserved end residues are part of each CDR3.

cdr3_length v_call cdr3_aa
14 TRBV5-4 CASRDTGGYNEQFF
13 TRBV19 CASSIGPKDTQYF
12 TRBV6-5 CASRQRGSKQYF
12 TRBV29-1 CSVARFDTEAFF
13 TRBV7-9 CASRWTGPGELFF
18 TRBV7-3 CASSPWGSGGQNTGELFF
18 TRBV27 CASRETGLPRGRGDTQYF
14 TRBV28 CASSLRSSGNTIYF
14 TRBV10-3 CAISASQSSYEQYF
13 TRBV10-1 CASRDRGRVEAFF
14 TRBV7-2 CASSLDYRNQPQHF
13 TRBV6-1 CASSENSPYEQYF
14 TRBV18 CASSRLSADGEQYF
16 TRBV7-2 CASSLGRDLAKNIQYF
13 TRBV7-6 CASSPAALETQYF
15 TRBV15 CATSRDPLTDNEAFF
18 TRBV30 CAWSHIRGKVKKNTEAFF
17 TRBV5-6 CASSQKQGWVSNQPQHF
17 TRBV30 CAWSSKKSGGRDQPQHF
14 TRBV6-5 CASSETGHNEKLFF
18 TRBV5-1 CASRPSRQGASGANVLTF
18 TRBV28 CASRMTSGRVVGKNIQYF
15 TRBV7-2 CASSLYNGVNQPQHF